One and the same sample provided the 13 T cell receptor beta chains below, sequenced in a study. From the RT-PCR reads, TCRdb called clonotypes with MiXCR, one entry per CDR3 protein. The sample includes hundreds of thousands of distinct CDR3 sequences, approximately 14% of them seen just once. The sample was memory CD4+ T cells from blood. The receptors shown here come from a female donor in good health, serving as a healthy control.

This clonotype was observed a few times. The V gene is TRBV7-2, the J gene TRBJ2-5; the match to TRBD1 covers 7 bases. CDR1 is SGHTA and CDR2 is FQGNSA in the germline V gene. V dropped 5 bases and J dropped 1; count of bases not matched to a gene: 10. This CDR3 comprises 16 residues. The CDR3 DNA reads TGTGCCAGCAGCAATGTTGGGACAGCGATCCAAGAGACCCAGTACTTC. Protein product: CASSNVGTAIQETQYF.

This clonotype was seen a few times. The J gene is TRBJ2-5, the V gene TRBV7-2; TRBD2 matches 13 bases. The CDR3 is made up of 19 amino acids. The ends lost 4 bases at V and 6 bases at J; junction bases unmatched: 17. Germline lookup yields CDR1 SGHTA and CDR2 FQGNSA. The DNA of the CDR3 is TGTGCCAGCAGCTCGCGGCCGGGACTAGCGGGGTTGCGGGGGAAGACCCAGTACTTC. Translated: CASSSRPGLAGLRGKTQYF. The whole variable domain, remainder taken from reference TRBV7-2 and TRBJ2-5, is GAGVSQSPSNKVTEKGKDVELRCDPISGHTALYWYRQSLGQGLEFLIYFQGNSAPDKSGLPSDRFSAERTGGSVSTLTIQRTQQEDSAVYLCASSSRPGLAGLRGKTQYFGPGTRLLVL.

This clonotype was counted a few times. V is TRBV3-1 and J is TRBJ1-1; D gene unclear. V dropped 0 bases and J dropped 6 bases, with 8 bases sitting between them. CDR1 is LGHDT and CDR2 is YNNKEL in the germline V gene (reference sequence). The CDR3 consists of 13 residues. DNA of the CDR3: TGTGCCAGCAGCCAAGATCAGGCTGCTGAAGCTTTCTTT. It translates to CASSQDQAAEAFF.

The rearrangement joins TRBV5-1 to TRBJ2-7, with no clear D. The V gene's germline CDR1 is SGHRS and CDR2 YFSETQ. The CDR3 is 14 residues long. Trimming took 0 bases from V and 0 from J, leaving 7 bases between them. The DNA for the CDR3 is TGCGCCAGCAGCTTGGCCCCCCCCTCCTACGAGCAGTACTTC. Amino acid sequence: CASSLAPPSYEQYF.

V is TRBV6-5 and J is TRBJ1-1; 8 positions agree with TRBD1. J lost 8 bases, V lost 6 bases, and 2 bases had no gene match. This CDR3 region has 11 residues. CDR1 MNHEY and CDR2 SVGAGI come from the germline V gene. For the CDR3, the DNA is TGTGCCAGCAGGCAGGGGGCGGAAGCTTTCTTT. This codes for CASRQGAEAFF.

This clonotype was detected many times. In nucleotides, the CDR3 is TGCGCCAGCAGCCAAGATCTAGTTATCGGGGAGCTGTTTTTT. This gives the protein CASSQDLVIGELFF. The chain employs TRBV4-3 and TRBJ2-2; D gene unclear. Germline values: CDR1 LGHNA, CDR2 YSLEER. The CDR3 sequence is 14 residues long. Trimming left V 0 bases short and J 7 bases short, with 9 bases between.

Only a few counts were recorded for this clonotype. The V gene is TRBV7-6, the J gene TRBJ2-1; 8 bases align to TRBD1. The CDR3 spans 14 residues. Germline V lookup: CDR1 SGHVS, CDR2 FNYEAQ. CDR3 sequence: CASSGTGSGNEQFF. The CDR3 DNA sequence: TGTGCTTCCTCCGGGACAGGCTCGGGCAATGAGCAGTTCTTC.

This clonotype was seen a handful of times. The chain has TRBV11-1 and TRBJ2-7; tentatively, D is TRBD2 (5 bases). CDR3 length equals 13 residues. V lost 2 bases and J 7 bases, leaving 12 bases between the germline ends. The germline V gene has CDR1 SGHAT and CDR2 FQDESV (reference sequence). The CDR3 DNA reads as TGTGCCAGCAGCTTACGGGCCGGCGGGGAGCAGTACTTC. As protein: CASSLRAGGEQYF.

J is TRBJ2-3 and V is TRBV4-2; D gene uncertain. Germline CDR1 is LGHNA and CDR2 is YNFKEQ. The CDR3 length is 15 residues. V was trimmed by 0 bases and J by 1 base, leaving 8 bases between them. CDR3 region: CASSQDITRTDTQYF. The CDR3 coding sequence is TGTGCCAGCAGCCAAGATATCACCCGCACAGATACGCAGTATTTT.

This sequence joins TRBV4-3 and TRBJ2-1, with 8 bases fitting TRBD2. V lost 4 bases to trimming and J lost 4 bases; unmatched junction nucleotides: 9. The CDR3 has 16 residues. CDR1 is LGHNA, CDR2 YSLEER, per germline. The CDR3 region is CASSRTAGGTYNEQFF. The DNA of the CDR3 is TGCGCCAGCAGCCGGACGGCGGGAGGTACGTACAATGAGCAGTTCTTC.

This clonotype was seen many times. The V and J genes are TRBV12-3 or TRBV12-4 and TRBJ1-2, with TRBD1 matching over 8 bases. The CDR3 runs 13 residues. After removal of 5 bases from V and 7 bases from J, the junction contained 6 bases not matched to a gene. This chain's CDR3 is CASSVGQGAGYTF. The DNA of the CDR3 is TGTGCCAGCAGTGTCGGACAGGGCGCTGGCTACACCTTC.

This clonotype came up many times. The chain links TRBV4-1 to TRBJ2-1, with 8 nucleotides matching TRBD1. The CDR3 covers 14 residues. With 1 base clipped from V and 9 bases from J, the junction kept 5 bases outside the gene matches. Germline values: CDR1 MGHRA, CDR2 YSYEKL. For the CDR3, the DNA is TGCGCCAGCAGCCAAGTGGACAGGGATGGTGAGCAGTTCTTC. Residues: CASSQVDRDGEQFF.

In DNA, the CDR3 is TGTGCCTGGGGACAGGGAGGGTATGGCTACACCTTC. Translating gives CAWGQGGYGYTF. The chain has TRBV30 and TRBJ1-2; TRBD1 aligns across 8 bases. The germline gives CDR1 GTSNPN, CDR2 SVGIG (reference sequence). The CDR3 is made up of 12 amino acids. Losses at the gene ends were 5 bases for V and 5 bases for J; bases not matched to a gene: 4.